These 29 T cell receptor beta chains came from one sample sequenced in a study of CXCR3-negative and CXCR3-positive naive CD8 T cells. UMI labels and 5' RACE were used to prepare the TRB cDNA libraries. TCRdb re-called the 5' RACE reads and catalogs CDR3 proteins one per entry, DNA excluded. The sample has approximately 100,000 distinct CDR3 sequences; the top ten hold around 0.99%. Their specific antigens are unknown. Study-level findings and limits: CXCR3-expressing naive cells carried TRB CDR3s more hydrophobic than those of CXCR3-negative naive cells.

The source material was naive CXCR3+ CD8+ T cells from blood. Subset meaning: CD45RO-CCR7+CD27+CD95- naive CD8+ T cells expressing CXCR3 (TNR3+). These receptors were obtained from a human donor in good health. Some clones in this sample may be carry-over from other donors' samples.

CDR3 sequence: CSAFGEAGELFF. V is TRBV20-1 and J is TRBJ2-2; TCRdb picks TRBD2, but there is no DNA to check that call. The germline V gene encodes CDR1 DFQATT and CDR2 SNEGSKA (reference sequence). This CDR3 contains 12 residues.

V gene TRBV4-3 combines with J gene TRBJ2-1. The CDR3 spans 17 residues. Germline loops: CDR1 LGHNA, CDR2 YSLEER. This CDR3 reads CASSQEGWRELPNEQFF.

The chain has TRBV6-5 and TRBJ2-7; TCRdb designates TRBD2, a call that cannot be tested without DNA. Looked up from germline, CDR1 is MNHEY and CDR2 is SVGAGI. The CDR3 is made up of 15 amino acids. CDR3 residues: CASSYGPPGGYEQYF.

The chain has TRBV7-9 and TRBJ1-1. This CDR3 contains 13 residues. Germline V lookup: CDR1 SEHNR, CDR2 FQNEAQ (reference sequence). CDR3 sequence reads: CASSLQLNTEAFF.

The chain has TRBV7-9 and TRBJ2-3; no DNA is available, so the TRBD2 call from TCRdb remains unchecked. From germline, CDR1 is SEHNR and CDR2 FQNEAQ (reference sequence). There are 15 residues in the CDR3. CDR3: CASSPGAKSTDTQYF.

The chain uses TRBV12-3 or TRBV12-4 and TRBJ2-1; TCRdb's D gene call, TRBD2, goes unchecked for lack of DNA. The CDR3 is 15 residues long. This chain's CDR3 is CASSHGLAGNHEQFF.

CDR3 in amino acids: CASRSRGVGANQPQHF. V is TRBV21-1 and J is TRBJ1-5; TCRdb's D gene call, TRBD1, goes unchecked for lack of DNA. TRBV21-1 is a pseudogene locus. The CDR3 loop spans 16 amino acids.

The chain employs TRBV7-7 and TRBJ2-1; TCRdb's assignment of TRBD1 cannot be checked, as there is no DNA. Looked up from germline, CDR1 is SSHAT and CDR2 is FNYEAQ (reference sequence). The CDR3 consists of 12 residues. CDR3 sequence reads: CASSIPGGEQFF.

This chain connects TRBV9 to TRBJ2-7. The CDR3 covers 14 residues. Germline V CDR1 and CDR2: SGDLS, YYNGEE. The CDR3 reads CASSVGSSSYEQYF.

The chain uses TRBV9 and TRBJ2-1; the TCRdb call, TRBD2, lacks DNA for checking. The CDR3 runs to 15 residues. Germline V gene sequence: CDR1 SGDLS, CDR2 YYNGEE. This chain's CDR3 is CASSVSGTSGYEQFF. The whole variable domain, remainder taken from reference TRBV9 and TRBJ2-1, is DSGVTQTPKHLITATGQRVTLRCSPRSGDLSVYWYQQSLDQGLQFLIQYYNGEERAKGNILERFSAQQFPDLHSELNLSSLELGDSALYFCASSVSGTSGYEQFFGPGTRLTVL.

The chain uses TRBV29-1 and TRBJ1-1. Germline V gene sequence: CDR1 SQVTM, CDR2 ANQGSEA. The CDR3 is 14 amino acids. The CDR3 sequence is CSVGGQRMNTEAFF.

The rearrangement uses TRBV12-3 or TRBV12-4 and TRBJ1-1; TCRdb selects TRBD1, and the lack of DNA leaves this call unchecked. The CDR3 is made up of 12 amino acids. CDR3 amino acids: CASSFGGGEAFF.

CDR3 residues: CASSFGTTRNYGYTF. V gene TRBV19 combines with J gene TRBJ1-2; lacking DNA, the TRBD1 call made by TCRdb goes unchecked. The CDR3 contains 15 residues. CDR1 is LNHDA and CDR2 is SQIVND in the germline V gene (reference sequence).

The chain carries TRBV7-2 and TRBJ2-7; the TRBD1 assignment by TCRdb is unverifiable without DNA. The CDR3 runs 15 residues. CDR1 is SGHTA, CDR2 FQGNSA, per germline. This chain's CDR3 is CASSLDGTPSYEQYF.

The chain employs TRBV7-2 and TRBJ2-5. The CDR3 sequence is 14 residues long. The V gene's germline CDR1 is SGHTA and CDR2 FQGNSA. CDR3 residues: CAISLDVRAETQYF.

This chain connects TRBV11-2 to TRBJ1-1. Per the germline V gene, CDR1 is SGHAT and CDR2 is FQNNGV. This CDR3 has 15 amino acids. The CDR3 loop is CASSLWRGENTEAFF.

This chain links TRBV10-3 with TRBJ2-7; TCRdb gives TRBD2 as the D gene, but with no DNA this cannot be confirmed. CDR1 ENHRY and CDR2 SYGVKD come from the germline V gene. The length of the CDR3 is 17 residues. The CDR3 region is CAISAPPIAGEYYEQYF.

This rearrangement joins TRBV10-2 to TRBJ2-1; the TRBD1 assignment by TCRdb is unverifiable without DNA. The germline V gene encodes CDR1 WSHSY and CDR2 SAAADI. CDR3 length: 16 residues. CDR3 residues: CASTPSGLSSYNEQFF.

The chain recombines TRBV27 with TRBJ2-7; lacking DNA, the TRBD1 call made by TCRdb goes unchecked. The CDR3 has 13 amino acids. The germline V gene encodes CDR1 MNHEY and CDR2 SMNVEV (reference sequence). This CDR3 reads CASTLGPQYEQYF.

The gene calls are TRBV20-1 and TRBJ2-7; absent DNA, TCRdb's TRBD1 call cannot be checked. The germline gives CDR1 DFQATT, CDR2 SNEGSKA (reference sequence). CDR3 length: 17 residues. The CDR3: CSARDLIGTGDRYEQYF.

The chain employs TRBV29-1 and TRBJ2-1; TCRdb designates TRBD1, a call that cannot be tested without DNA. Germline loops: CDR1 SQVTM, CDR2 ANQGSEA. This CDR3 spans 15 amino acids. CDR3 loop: CSVDGGEVSYNEQFF.

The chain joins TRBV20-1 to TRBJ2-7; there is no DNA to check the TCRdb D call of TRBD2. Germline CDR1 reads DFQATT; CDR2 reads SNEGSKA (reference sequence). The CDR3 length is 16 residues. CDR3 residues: CSARPELAGTLYEQYF.

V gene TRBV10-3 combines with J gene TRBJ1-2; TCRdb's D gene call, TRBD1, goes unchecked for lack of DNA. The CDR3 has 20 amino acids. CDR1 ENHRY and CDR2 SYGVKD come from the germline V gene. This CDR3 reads CAISEPGVALSLGALGGYTF.

This CDR3 is CASNGAGTGGREQYF. The V gene is TRBV7-9, the J gene TRBJ2-7; TCRdb's assignment of TRBD1 cannot be checked, as there is no DNA. The CDR3 loop spans 15 amino acids. CDR1 and CDR2 (germline): SEHNR, FQNEAQ (reference sequence).

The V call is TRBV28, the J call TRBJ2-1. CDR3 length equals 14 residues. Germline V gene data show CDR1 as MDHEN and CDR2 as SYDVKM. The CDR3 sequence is CASSFRTPYNEQFF.

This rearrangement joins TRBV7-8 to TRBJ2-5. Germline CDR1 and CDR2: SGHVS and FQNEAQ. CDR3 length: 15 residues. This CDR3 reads CASSLRPLVVETQYF.

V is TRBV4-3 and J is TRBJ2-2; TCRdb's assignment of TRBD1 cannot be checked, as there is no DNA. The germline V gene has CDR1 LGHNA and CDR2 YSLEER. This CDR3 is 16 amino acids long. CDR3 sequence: CASSQDWDRATGELFF.

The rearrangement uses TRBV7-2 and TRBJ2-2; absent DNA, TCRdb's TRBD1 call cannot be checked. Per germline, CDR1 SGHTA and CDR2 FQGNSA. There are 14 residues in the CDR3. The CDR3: CASSPDRGTGELFF.

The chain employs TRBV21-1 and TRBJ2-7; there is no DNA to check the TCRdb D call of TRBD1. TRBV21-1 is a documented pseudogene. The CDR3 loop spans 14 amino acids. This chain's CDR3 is CASSRRDRGCEQYF.